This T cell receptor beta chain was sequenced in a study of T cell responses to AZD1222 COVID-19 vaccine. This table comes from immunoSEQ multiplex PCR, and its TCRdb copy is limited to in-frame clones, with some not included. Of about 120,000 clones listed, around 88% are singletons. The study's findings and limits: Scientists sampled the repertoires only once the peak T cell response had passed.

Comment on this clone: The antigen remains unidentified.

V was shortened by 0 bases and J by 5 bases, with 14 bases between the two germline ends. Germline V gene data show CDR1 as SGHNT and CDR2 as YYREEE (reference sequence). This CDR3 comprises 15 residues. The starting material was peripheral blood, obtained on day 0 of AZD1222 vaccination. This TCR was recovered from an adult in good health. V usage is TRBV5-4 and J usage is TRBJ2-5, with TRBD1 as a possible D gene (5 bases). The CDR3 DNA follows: TGTGCCAGCAGCTTGGAGGGGCCGGCCGGGGAGACCCAGTACTTC. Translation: CASSLEGPAGETQYF.